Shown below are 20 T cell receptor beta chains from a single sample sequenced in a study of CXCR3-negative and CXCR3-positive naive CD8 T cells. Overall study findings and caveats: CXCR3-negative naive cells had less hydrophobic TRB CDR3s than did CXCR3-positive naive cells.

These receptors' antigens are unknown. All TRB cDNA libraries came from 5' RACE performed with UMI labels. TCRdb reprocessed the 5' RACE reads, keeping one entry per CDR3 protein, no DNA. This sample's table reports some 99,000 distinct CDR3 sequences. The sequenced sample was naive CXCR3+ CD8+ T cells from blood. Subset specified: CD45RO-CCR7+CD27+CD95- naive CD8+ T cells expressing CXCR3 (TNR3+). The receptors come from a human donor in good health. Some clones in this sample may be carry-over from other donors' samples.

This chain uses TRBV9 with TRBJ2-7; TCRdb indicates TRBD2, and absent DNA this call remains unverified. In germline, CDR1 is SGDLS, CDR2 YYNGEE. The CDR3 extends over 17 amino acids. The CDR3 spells CASSVDSGPAGSDEQYF.

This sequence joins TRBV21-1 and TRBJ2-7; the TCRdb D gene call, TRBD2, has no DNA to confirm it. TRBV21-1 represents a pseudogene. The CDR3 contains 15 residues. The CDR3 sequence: CASSRRLAGPDGQYF.

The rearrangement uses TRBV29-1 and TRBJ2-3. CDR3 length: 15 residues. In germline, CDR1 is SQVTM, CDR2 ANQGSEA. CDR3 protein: CSVEATPTSTDTQYF.

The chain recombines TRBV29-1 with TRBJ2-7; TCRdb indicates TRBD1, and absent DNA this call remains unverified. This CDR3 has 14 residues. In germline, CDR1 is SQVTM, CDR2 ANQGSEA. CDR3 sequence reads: CSVEDPDRGHEQYF.

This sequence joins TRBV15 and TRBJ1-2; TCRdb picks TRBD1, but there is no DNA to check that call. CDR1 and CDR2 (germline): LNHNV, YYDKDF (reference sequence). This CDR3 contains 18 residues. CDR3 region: CATSSNHWGGRVNYGYTF.

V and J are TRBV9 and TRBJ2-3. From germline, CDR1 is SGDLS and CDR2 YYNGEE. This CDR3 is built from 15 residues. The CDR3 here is CASSGGSTSTDTQYF.

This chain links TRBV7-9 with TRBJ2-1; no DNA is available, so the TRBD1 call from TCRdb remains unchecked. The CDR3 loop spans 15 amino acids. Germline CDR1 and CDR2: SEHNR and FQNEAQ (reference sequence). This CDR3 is CASSPPGGGTGEQFF. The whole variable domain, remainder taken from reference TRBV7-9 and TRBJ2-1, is DTGVSQNPRHKITKRGQNVTFRCDPISEHNRLYWYRQTLGQGPEFLTYFQNEAQLEKSRLLSDRFSAERPKGSFSTLEIQRTEQGDSAMYLCASSPPGGGTGEQFFGPGTRLTVL.

CDR3 loop: CASSLFLVDPNTEAFF. The chain has TRBV28 and TRBJ1-1. CDR1 is MDHEN and CDR2 is SYDVKM in the germline V gene. This CDR3 comprises 16 residues. The whole variable domain, filled in from reference TRBV28 and TRBJ1-1, reads DVKVTQSSRYLVKRTGEKVFLECVQDMDHENMFWYRQDPGLGLRLIYFSYDVKMKEKGDIPEGYSVSREKKERFSLILESASTNQTSMYLCASSLFLVDPNTEAFFGQGTRLTVV.

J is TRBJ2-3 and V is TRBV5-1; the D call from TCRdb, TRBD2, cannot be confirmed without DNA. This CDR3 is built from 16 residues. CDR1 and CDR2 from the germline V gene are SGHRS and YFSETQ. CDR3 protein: CASTIEREGPTDTQYF. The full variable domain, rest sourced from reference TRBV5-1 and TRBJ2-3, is KAGVTQTPRYLIKTRGQQVTLSCSPISGHRSVSWYQQTPGQGLQFLFEYFSETQRNKGNFPGRFSGRQFSNSRSEMNVSTLELGDSALYLCASTIEREGPTDTQYFGPGTRLTVL.

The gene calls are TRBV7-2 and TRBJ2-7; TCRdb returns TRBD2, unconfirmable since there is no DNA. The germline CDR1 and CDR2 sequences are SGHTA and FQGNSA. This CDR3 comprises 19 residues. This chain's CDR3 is CASSLAPGLAGGRGYEQYF.

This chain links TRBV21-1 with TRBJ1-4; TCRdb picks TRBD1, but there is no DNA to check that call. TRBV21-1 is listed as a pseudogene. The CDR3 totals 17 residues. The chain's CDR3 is CASSKSGQGAANEKLFF.

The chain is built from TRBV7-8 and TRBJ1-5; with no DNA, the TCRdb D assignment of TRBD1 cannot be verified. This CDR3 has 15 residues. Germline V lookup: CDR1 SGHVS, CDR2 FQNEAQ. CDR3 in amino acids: CASSLWGGGNQPQHF.

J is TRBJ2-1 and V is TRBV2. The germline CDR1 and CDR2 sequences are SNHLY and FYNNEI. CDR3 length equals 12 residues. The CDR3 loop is CASRKAYNEQFF.

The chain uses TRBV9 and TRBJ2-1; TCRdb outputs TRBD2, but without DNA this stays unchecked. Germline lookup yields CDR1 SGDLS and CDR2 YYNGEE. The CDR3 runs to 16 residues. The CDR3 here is CASSVGAGISYNEQFF.

CDR3: CAWSPLGTGFNQPQHF. V and J are TRBV30 and TRBJ1-5; TCRdb selects TRBD1, and the lack of DNA leaves this call unchecked. The V gene's germline CDR1 is GTSNPN and CDR2 SVGIG (reference sequence). The CDR3 totals 16 residues.

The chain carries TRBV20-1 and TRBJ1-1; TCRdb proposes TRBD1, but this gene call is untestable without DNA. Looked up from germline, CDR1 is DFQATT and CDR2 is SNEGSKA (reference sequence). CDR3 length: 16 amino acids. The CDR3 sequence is CSARDPPGVMNTEAFF.

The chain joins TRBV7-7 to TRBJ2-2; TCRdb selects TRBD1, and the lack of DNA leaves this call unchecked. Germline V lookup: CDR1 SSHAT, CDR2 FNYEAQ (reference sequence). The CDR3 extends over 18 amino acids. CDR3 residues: CASSLVSHGGEYTGELFF.

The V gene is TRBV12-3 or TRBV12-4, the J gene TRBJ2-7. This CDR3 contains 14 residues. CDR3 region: CASSSGNATYEQYF.

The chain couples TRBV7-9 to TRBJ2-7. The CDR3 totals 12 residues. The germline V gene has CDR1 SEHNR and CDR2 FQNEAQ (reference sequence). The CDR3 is CASSPRSYEQYF.

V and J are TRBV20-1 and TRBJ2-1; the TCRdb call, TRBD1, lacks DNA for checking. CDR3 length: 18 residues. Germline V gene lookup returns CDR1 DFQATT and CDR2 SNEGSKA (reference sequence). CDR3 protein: CSARGRDKKDPSYNEQFF.